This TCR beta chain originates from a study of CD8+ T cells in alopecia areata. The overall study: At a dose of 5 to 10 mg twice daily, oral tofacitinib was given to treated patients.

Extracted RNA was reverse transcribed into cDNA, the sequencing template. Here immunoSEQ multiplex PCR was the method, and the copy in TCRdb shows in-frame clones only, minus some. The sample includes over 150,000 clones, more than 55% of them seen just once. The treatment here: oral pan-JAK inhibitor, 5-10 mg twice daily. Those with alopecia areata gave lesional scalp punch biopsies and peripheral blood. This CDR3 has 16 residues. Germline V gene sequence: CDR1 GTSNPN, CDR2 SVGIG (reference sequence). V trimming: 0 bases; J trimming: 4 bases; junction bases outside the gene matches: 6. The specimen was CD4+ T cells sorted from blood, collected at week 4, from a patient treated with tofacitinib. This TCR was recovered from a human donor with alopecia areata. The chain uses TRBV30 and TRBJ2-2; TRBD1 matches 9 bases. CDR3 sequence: CAWSVYRGLSTGELFF. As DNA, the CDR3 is TGTGCCTGGAGTGTCTACAGGGGGCTTAGCACCGGGGAGCTGTTTTTT. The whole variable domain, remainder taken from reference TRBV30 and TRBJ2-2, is SQTIHQWPATLVQPVGSPLSLECTVEGTSNPNLYWYRQAAGRGLQLLFYSVGIGQISSEVPQNLSASRPQDRQFILSSKKLLLSDSGFYLCAWSVYRGLSTGELFFGEGSRLTVL.